This is a list of T cell receptor beta chains from one sample in a study of naive and memory T cell subsets. A single record per CDR3 protein comes from TCRdb applying MiXCR to the UMI-ligation and nested PCR reads. The data show under 150,000 distinct CDR3 sequences, roughly a fifth seen once. Input material: naive CD8+ T cells from blood. The receptors here all came from a human donor in good health. The CDR3 runs from the conserved cysteine through the conserved F or W.

v_gene: TRBV4-1
j_gene: TRBJ2-5
len: 14
CDR3aa: CASRGLGLQETQYF

v_gene: TRBV19
j_gene: TRBJ1-1
len: 15
CDR3aa: CASSISDRGNTEAFF

v_gene: TRBV27
j_gene: TRBJ1-4
len: 14
CDR3aa: CASSRITGNEKLFF

v_gene: TRBV3-1
j_gene: TRBJ2-7
len: 14
CDR3aa: CASSVGVRIHEQYF

v_gene: TRBV7-6
j_gene: TRBJ1-5
len: 17
CDR3aa: CASSIQIRDRDNQPQHF

v_gene: TRBV4-1
j_gene: TRBJ1-1
len: 15
CDR3aa: CASSFDRGGGTEAFF

v_gene: TRBV7-9
j_gene: TRBJ1-1
len: 13
CDR3aa: CASSPRDSTEAFF

v_gene: TRBV6-2/TRBV6-3
j_gene: TRBJ1-1
len: 13
CDR3aa: CASSLSAVFEAFF

v_gene: TRBV28
j_gene: TRBJ2-1
len: 16
CDR3aa: CASSLRASGGYNEQFF

v_gene: TRBV4-1
j_gene: TRBJ2-7
len: 14
CDR3aa: CASSQLRGDYEQYF

v_gene: TRBV7-8
j_gene: TRBJ1-1
len: 14
CDR3aa: CASSLDTAHPEAFF

v_gene: TRBV6-1
j_gene: TRBJ2-7
len: 13
CDR3aa: CASSPGQSYEQYF

v_gene: TRBV7-9
j_gene: TRBJ2-3
len: 13
CDR3aa: CASSPASAYTQYF

v_gene: TRBV27
j_gene: TRBJ2-1
len: 13
CDR3aa: CAVGGPFFYEQFF

v_gene: TRBV29-1
j_gene: TRBJ2-3
len: 14
CDR3aa: CSVEDLGSTDTQYF

v_gene: TRBV29-1
j_gene: TRBJ2-7
len: 15
CDR3aa: CSVVSWTGDSYEQYF

v_gene: TRBV7-9
j_gene: TRBJ2-7
len: 12
CDR3aa: CASSWRGHEQYF

v_gene: TRBV15
j_gene: TRBJ2-2
len: 13
CDR3aa: CATSRDRSGELFF

v_gene: TRBV6-5
j_gene: TRBJ2-5
len: 18
CDR3aa: CASSYSRQTGGFGETQYF

v_gene: TRBV7-9
j_gene: TRBJ2-1
len: 13
CDR3aa: CASSEDRTHEQFF